This T cell receptor beta chain was observed in a study of blood T cell repertoires in COVID-19. Data came from immunoSEQ multiplex PCR; TCRdb stores just in-frame clones and leaves some out. Here the sample spans some 200,000 clones, around four fifths being singletons. This clone has a single count. J lost 3 bases, V lost 7 bases, and 12 bases had no gene match. Germline-derived CDR1 and CDR2 are MDHEN and SYDVKM. The CDR3 loop spans 15 amino acids. This clonotype was sampled from a woman between 70 and 85 years old with COVID-19, enrolled during active disease. This rearrangement joins TRBV28 to TRBJ2-7; 7 bases are shared with TRBD2. Sequencing was carried out using peripheral blood. CDR3: CASTLRGGSNYEQYF. The DNA of the CDR3 is TGTGCCAGCACCCTACGTGGCGGGAGTAACTACGAGCAGTACTTC.